This TCR beta chain stems from a study of cytomegalovirus exposure and HLA in healthy donors. Looking at the study overall: The 120 or so validation repertoires used a platform that matched the one used for the 600 to 700 first-cohort repertoires, as a later analysis reported.

Measured with immunoSEQ multiplex PCR; TCRdb has only the in-frame clones, and not every one. This table has 57,000 or so clones, roughly 96% appearing once. Study-wide results and caveats: Through in vitro validation, three CMV-associated chains were shown to be specific for CMV antigens.

On this clone: Its antigen is undetermined.

The V gene's germline CDR1 is MNHNS and CDR2 SASEGT. Germline trimming cut 1 base from V and 5 bases from J; bases unmatched to any gene: 4. The CDR3 consists of 14 residues. The clonotype was recovered from a man younger than 30 in good health and CMV-seronegative. The material sequenced was PBMCs. The V and J genes are TRBV6-1 and TRBJ1-1, with TRBD1 matching over 7 bases. Written as DNA, the CDR3 is TGTGCCAGCAGTGAAGGTCAGGGGGAGACTGAAGCTTTCTTT. It specifies CASSEGQGETEAFF.